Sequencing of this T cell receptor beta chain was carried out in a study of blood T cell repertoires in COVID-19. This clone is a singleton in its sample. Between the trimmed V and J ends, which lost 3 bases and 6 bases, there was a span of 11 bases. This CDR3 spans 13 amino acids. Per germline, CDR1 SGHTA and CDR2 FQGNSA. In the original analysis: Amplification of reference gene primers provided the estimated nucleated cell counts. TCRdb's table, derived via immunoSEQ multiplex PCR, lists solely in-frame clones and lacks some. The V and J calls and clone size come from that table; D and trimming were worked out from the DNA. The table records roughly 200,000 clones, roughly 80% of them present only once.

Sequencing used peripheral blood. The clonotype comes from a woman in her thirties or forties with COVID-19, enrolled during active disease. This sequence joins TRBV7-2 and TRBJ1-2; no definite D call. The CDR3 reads CASSLRAADGYTF. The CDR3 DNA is TGTGCCAGCAGCTTGAGGGCGGCGGATGGCTACACCTTC.